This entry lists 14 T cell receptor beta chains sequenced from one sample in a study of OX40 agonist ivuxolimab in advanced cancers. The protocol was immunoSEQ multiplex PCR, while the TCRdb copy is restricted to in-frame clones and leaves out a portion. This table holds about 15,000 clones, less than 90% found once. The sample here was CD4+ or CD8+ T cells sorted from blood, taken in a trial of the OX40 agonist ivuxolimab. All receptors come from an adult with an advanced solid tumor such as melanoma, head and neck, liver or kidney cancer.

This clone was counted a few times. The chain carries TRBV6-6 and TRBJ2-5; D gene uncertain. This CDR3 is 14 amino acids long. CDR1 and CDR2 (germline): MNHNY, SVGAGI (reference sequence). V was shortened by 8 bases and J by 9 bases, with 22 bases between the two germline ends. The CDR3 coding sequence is TGTGCCAGCGTTAATAGGCAGTCCTCCGCGGCCCAGTACTTC. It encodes CASVNRQSSAAQYF.

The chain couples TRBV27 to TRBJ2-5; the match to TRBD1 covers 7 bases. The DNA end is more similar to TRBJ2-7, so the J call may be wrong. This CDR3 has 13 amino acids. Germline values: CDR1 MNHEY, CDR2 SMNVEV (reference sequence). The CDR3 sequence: CASSLQGRDEQYF. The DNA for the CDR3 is TGTGCCAGCAGCTTACAGGGGCGCGACGAGCAGTACTTC.

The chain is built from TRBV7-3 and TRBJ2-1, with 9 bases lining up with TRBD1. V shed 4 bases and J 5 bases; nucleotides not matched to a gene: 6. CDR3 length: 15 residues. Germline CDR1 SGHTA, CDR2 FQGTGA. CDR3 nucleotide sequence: TGTGCCAGCAGCTCAACAGGGGGCTCGGACAATGAGCAGTTCTTC. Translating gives CASSSTGGSDNEQFF.

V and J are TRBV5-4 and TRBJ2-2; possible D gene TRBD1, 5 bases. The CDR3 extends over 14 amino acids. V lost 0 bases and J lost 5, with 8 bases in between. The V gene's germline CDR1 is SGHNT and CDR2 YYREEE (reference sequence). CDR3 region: CASSLGGRTGELFF. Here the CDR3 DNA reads TGTGCCAGCAGCTTGGGGGGCAGAACCGGGGAGCTGTTTTTT.

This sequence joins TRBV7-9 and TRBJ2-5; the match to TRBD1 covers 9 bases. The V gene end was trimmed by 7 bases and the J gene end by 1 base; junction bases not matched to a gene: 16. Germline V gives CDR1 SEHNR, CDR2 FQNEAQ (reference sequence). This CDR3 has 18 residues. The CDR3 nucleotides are TGTGCCAGCACCCGACCATCCGGGACAGGGATAACCCAAGAGACCCAGTACTTC. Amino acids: CASTRPSGTGITQETQYF.

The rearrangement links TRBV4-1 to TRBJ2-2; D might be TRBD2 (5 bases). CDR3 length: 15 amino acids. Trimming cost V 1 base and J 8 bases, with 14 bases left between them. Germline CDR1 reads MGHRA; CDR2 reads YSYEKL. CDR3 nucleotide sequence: TGCGCCAGCAGCCAAGGGGTCTGGGGAGCGGGGGAGCTGTTTTTT. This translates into CASSQGVWGAGELFF.

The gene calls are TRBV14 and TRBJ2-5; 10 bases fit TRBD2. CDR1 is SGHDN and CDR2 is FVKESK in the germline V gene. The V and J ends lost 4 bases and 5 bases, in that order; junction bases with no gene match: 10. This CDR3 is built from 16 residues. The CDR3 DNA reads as TGTGCCAGCAGCCCTCTTGGGGTAGCGGGAGGTGAGACCCAGTACTTC. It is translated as CASSPLGVAGGETQYF.

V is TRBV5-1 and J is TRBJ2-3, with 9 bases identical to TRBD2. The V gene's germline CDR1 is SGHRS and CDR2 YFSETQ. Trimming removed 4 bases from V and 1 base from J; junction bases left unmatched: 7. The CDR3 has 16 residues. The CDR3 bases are TGCGCCAGCAGCATCGCTAGCGGGACCCGCACAGATACGCAGTATTTT. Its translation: CASSIASGTRTDTQYF. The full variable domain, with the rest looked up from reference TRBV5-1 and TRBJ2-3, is KAGVTQTPRYLIKTRGQQVTLSCSPISGHRSVSWYQQTPGQGLQFLFEYFSETQRNKGNFPGRFSGRQFSNSRSEMNVSTLELGDSALYLCASSIASGTRTDTQYFGPGTRLTVL.

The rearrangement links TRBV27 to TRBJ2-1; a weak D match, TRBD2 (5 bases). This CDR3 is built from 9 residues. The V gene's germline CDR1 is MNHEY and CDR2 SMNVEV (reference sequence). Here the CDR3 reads CAAGNEQFF. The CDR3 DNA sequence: TGTGCGGCGGGTAATGAGCAGTTCTTC.

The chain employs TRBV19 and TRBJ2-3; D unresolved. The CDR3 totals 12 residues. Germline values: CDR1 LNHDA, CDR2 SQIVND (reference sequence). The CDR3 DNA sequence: TGTGCTACCTCTTACGACACAGATACGCAGTATTTT. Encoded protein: CATSYDTDTQYF.

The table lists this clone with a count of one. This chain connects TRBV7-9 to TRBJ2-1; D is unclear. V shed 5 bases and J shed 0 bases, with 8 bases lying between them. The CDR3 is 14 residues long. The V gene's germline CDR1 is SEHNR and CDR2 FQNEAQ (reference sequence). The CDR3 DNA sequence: TGTGCCAGCAGCCCACATCCCTCCTACAATGAGCAGTTCTTC. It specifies CASSPHPSYNEQFF.

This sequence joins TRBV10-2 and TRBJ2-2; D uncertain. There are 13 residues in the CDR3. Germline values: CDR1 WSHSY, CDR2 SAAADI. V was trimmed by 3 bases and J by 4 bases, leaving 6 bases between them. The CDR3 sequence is CASSEQFTGELFF. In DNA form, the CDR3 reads TGCGCCAGCAGTGAACAGTTCACCGGGGAGCTGTTTTTT.

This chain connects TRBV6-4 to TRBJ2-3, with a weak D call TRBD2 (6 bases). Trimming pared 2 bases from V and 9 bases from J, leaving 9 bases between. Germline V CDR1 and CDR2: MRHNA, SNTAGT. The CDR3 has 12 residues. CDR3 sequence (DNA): TGTGCCAGCAGTGACGTTGGGGGGACGCAGTATTTT. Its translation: CASSDVGGTQYF.

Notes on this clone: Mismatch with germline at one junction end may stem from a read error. CDR3 residues: CASSHGPGTYEQYF. The CDR3 nucleotides read TGCGCCAGCAGCCACGGGCCGGGGACCTACGAGCAGTACTTC. The rearrangement uses TRBV5-4 and TRBJ2-7; the D gene is possibly TRBD2 (5 bases). Germline CDR1 SGHNT, CDR2 YYREEE (reference sequence). CDR3 size: 14 residues.